This T cell receptor (beta chain) was sequenced during a study of blood T cell repertoires in COVID-19. The CDR3 loop spans 18 amino acids. Clones were read by immunoSEQ multiplex PCR, and TCRdb kept only the in-frame ones, dropping some. The data show some 150,000 clones, roughly 87% seen once. The gene calls are TRBV21-1 and TRBJ1-2. TRBV21-1 is reported as a pseudogene. This sequence was found in a human donor in a cohort sampled during active COVID-19. Sequencing was carried out using peripheral blood. DNA of the CDR3: TGTGCCAGCAGCAAAAAAAGACCCGAGGGGGGGACCCCCTATGGCTACACCTTC. Translated: CASSKKRPEGGTPYGYTF.